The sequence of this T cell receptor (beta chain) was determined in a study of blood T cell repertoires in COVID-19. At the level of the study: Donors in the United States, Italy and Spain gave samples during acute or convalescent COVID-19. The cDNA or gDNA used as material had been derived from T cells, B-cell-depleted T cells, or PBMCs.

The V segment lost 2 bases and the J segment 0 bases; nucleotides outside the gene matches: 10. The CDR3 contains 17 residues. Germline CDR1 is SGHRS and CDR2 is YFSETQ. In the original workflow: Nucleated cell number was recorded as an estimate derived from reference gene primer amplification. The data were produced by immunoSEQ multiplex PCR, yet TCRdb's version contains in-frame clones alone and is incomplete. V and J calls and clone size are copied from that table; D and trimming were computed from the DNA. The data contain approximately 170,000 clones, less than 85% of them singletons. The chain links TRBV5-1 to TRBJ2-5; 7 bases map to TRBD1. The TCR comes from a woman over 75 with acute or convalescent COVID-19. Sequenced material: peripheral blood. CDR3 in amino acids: CASSFGDSHAYQETQYF. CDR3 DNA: TGCGCCAGCAGCTTTGGGGACAGCCACGCGTACCAAGAGACCCAGTACTTC. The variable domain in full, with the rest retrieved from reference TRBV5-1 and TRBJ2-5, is KAGVTQTPRYLIKTRGQQVTLSCSPISGHRSVSWYQQTPGQGLQFLFEYFSETQRNKGNFPGRFSGRQFSNSRSEMNVSTLELGDSALYLCASSFGDSHAYQETQYFGPGTRLLVL.